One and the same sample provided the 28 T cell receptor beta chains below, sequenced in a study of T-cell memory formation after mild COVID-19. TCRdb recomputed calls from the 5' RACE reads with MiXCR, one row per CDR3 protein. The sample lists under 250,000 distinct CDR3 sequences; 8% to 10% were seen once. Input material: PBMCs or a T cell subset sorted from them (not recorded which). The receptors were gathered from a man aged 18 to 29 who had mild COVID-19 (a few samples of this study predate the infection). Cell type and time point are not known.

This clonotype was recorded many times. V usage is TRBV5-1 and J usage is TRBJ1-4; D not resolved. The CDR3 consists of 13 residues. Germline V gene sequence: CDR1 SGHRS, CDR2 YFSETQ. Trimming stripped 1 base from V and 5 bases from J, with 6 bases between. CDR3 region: CASSLPGNEKLFF. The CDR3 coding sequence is TGCGCCAGCAGCTTGCCCGGAAATGAAAAACTGTTTTTT. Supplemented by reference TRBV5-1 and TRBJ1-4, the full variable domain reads KAGVTQTPRYLIKTRGQQVTLSCSPISGHRSVSWYQQTPGQGLQFLFEYFSETQRNKGNFPGRFSGRQFSNSRSEMNVSTLELGDSALYLCASSLPGNEKLFFGSGTQLSVL.

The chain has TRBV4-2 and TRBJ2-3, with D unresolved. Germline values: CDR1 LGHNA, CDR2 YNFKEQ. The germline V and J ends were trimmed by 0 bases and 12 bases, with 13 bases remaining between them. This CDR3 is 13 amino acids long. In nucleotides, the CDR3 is TGTGCCAGCAGCCAAGAAGGCAGACCGGCACAGTATTTT. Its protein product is CASSQEGRPAQYF.

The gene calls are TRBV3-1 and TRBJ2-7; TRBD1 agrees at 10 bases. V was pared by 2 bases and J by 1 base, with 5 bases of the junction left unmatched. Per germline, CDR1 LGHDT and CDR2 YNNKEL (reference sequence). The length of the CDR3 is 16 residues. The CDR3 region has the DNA TGTGCCAGCAGCCAACGCGGACAGGGGGAATCCTACGAGCAGTACTTC. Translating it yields CASSQRGQGESYEQYF.

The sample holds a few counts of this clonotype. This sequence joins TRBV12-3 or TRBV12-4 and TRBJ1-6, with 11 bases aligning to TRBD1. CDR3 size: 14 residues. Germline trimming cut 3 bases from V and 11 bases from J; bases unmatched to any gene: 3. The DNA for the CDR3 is TGTGCCAGCAGTTTTGGGGACAGGGGGACACCCCTCCACTTT. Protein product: CASSFGDRGTPLHF.

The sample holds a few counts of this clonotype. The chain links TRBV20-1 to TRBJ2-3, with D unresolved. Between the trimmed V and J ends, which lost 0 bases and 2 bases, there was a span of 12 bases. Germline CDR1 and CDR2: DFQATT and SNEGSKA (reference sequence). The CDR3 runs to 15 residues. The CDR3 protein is CSARERPYYTDTQYF. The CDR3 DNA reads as TGCAGTGCTAGAGAACGGCCCTATTACACAGATACGCAGTATTTT.

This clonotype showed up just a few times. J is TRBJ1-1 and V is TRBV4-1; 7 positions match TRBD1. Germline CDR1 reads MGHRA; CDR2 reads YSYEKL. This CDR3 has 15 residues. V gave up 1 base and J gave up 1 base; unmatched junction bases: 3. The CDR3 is CASSQGQGPNTEAFF. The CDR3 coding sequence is TGCGCCAGCAGCCAAGGACAGGGACCGAACACTGAAGCTTTCTTT.

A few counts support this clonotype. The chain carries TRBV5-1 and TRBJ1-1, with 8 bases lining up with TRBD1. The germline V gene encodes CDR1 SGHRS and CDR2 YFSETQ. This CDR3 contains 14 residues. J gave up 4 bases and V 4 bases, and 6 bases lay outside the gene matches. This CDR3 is CASSPGQGGTEAFF. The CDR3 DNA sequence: TGCGCCAGCAGCCCAGGACAGGGAGGCACTGAAGCTTTCTTT.

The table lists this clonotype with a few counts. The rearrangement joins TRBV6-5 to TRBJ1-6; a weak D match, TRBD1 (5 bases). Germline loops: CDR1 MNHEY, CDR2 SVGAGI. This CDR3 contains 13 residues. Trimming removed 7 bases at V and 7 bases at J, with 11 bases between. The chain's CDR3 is CASTQGWNSPLHF. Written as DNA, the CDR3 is TGTGCCAGCACTCAGGGTTGGAATTCACCCCTCCACTTT.

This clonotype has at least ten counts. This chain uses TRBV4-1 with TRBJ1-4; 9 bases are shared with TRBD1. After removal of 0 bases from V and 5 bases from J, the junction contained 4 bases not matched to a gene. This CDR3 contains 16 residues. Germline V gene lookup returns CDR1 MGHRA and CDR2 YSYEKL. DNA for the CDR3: TGCGCCAGCAGCCAAGATCGCGGGACAGGGAATGAAAAACTGTTTTTT. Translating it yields CASSQDRGTGNEKLFF.

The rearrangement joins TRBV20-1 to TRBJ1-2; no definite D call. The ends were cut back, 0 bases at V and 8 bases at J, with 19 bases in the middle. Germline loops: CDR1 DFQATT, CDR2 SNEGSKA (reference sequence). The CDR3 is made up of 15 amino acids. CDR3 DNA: TGCAGTGCTAGAGATTCTAGGCAAGCGTTCGGGGGCTACACCTTC. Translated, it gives CSARDSRQAFGGYTF.

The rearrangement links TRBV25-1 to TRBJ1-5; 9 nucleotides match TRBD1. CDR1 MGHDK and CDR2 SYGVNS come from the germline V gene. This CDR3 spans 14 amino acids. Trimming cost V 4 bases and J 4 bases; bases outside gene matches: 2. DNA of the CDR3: TGTGCCAGCAGTGGGACAGGGGCGAATCAGCCCCAGCATTTT. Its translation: CASSGTGANQPQHF.

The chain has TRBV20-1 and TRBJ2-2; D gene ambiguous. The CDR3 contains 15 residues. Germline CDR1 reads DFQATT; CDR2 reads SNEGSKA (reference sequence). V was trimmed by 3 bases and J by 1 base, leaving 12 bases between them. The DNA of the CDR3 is TGCAGTGCTAGTTCCCTAATCCGGAACACCGGGGAGCTGTTTTTT. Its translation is CSASSLIRNTGELFF.

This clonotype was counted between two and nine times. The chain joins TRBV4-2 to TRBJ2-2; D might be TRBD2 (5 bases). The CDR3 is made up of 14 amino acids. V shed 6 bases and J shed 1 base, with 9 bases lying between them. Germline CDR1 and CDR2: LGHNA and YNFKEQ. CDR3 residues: CASRLEGNTGELFF. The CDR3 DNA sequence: TGTGCCAGCAGGTTAGAGGGGAACACCGGGGAGCTGTTTTTT.

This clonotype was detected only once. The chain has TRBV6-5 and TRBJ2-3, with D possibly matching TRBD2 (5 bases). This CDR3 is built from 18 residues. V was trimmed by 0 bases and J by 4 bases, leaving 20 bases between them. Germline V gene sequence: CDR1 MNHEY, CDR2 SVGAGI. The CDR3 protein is CASSYSTLGSRGADTQYF. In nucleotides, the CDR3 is TGTGCCAGCAGTTACTCGACGTTAGGGAGTCGTGGGGCAGATACGCAGTATTTT.

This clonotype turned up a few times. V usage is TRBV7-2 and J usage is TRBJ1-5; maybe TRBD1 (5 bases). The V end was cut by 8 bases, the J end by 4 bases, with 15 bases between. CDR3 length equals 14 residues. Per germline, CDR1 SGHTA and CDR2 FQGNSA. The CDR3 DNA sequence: TGTGCCAGCGCACTAGGACAAGGAAATCAGCCCCAGCATTTT. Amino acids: CASALGQGNQPQHF. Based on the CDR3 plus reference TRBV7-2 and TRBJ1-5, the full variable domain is GAGVSQSPSNKVTEKGKDVELRCDPISGHTALYWYRQSLGQGLEFLIYFQGNSAPDKSGLPSDRFSAERTGGSVSTLTIQRTQQEDSAVYLCASALGQGNQPQHFGDGTRLSIL.

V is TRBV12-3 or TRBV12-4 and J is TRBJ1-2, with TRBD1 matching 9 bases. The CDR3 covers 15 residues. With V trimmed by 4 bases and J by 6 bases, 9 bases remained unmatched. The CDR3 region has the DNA TGTGCCAGCAGTTGGAGGCGAGACAGGGGGAATGGCTACACCTTC. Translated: CASSWRRDRGNGYTF.

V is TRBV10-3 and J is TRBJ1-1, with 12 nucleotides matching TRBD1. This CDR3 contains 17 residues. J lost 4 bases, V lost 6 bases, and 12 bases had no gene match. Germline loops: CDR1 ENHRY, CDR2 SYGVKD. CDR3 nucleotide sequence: TGTGCCATCAGGTCCGGGACAGGGGGCGGATTGATCACTGAAGCTTTCTTT. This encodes CAIRSGTGGGLITEAFF.

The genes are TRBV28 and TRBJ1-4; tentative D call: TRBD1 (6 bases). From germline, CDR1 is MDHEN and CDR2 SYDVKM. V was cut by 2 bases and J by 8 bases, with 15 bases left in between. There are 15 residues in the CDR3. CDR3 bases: TGTGCCAGCAGTTTAGTCGCAGGGGCGGCCGAAAAACTGTTTTTT. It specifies CASSLVAGAAEKLFF.

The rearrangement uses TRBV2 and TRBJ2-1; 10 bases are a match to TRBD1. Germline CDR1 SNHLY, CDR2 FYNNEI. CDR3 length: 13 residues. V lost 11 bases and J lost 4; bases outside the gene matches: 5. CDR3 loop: CACRDRGYNEQFF. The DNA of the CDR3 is TGTGCCTGCCGGGACAGGGGATACAATGAGCAGTTCTTC.

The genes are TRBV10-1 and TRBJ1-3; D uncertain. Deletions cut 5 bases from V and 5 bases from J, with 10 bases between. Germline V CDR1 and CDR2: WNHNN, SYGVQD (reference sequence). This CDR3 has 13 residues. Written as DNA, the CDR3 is TGCGCCAGCAGTCGGGATCTAAGAAACACCATATATTTT. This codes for CASSRDLRNTIYF.

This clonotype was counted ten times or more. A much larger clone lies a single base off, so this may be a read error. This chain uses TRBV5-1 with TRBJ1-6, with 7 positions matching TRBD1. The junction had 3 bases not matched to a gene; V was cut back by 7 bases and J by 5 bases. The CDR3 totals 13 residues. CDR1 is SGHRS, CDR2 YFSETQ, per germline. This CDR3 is CASGDRDNSPLHF. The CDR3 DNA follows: TGCGCCAGCGGTGACAGGGATAATTCACCCCTCCACTTT.

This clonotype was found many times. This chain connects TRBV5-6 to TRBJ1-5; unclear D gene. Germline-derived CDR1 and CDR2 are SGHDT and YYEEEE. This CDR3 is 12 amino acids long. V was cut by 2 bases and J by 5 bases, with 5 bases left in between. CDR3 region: CASSLGDQPQHF. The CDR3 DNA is TGTGCCAGCAGCTTAGGAGATCAGCCCCAGCATTTT.

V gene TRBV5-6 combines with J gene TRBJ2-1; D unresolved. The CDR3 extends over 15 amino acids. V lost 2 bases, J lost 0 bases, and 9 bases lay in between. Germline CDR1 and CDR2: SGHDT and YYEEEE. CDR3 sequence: CASSFMTYSYNEQFF. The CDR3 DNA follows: TGTGCCAGCAGCTTTATGACTTACTCCTACAATGAGCAGTTCTTC.

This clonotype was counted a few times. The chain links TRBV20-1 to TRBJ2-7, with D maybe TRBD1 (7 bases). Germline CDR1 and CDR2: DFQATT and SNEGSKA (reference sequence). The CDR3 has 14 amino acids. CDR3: CSPRGLGGSYEQYV. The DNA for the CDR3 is TGCAGCCCGAGGGGGCTGGGGGGCTCCTACGAGCAGTACGTC.

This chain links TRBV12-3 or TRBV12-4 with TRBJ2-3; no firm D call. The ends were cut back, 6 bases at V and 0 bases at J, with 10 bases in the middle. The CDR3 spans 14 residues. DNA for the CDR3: TGTGCCAGCAGCCCAACGCCTAGCACAGATACGCAGTATTTT. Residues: CASSPTPSTDTQYF.

The CDR3 bases are TGTGCCAGCTCACCGACCCAGGGGGTGGCCTACGAGCAGTACTTC. It is translated as CASSPTQGVAYEQYF. The chain combines TRBV18 with TRBJ2-7; 7 bases align to TRBD1. In germline, CDR1 is KGHSH, CDR2 LQKENI. The junction had 7 bases not matched to a gene; V was cut back by 3 bases and J by 2 bases. The CDR3 length is 15 residues.

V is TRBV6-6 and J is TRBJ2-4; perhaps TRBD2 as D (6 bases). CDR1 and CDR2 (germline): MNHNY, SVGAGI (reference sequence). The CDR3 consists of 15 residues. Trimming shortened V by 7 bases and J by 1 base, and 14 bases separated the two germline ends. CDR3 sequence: CASKPGLRAKNIQYF. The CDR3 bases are TGTGCCAGCAAACCGGGACTTAGGGCCAAAAACATTCAGTACTTC.

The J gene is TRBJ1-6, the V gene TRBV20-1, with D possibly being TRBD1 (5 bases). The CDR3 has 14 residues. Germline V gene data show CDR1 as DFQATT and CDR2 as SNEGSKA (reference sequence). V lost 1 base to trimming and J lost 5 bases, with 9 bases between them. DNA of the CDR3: TGCAGTGCTAGAGTAGGGGCGGATAATTCACCCCTCCACTTT. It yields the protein CSARVGADNSPLHF.